The source of this T cell receptor (beta chain) is a study of cytomegalovirus exposure and HLA in healthy donors. In the PCR, 60 Vbeta and 13 Jbeta primers were used. TCRdb keeps only in-frame clones here, not all; method: immunoSEQ multiplex PCR. The sample has approximately 160,000 clones, roughly 70% seen once. This clone was picked up one time. The antigen is undetermined. Looked up from germline, CDR1 is SGHDT and CDR2 is YYEEEE. The CDR3 totals 15 residues. V shed 5 bases and J 0 bases; nucleotides not matched to a gene: 3. The study's findings and limits: According to an earlier analysis, most TCR beta V segments yielded productive rearrangements about 90% or about 30% of the time. Most TCR sequences were uncommon, yet certain public TCRs appeared in many donors.

The sample was PBMCs. This rearrangement joins TRBV5-6 to TRBJ2-3, with TRBD2 matching over 10 bases. This receptor was obtained from a woman in her forties in good health and CMV-seropositive. The CDR3 nucleotides are TGTGCCAGCAGGGCAGCGGGAGGGAGCACAGATACGCAGTATTTT. Protein: CASRAAGGSTDTQYF. The whole variable domain, remainder taken from reference TRBV5-6 and TRBJ2-3, is DAGVTQSPTHLIKTRGQQVTLRCSPKSGHDTVSWYQQALGQGPQFIFQYYEEEERQRGNFPDRFSGHQFPNYSSELNVNALLLGDSALYLCASRAAGGSTDTQYFGPGTRLTVL.